The rows below give T cell receptor beta chains drawn from one sample of a study of shared clonotypes between healthy human individuals. Produced via immunoSEQ multiplex PCR; TCRdb's table is partial and in-frame only. In the table there are roughly 2.5 million clones, approximately 94% of which are singletons. The sequencing input was naive CD4+ T cells sorted from blood. All receptors come from a man between 18 and 29 years old in good health. Both conserved end residues are part of each CDR3. The D gene is left open where the match is weak. The size field is filled for only some rows; it gives once, few, many or a size class.

V: TRBV4-1
size: NA
J: TRBJ2-5
length: 15
D: NA
DNA: TGCGCCAGCAGCCAAGAGGGCCGAGGCCGAGAGACCCAGTACTTC
CDR3: CASSQEGRGRETQYF

V: TRBV9
size: NA
J: TRBJ2-4
length: 14
D: NA
DNA: TGTGCCAGCAGCGTCGGGTTAGCCAAAAACATTCAGTACTTC
CDR3: CASSVGLAKNIQYF

V: TRBV5-1
size: NA
J: TRBJ2-3
length: 13
D: TRBD2
DNA: TGCGCCAGCAGCTTCGCGGGGGAGGATACGCAGTATTTT
CDR3: CASSFAGEDTQYF

V: TRBV9
size: once
J: TRBJ2-7
length: 14
D: NA
DNA: TGTGCCAGCAGCGTAGCACTCCGGGGCTACGAGCAGTACTTC
CDR3: CASSVALRGYEQYF

V: TRBV12-5
size: NA
J: TRBJ2-1
length: 17
D: TRBD2
DNA: TGTGCTAGTGGTTTGACACTCAGGACTAGCGGGAGCGATGAGCAGTTCTTC
CDR3: CASGLTLRTSGSDEQFF

V: TRBV6-5
size: NA
J: TRBJ1-5
length: 13
D: NA
DNA: TGTGCCAGCAGCAGGACAGTAAATCAGCCCCAGCATTTT
CDR3: CASSRTVNQPQHF

V: TRBV5-1
size: NA
J: TRBJ2-7
length: 13
D: NA
DNA: TGCGCCAGCAGCTTGCCCCCGCGGGAAGAGCAGTACTTC
CDR3: CASSLPPREEQYF

V: TRBV19
size: NA
J: TRBJ2-3
length: 12
D: NA
DNA: TGTGCCAGTAGTTCCGGGGCCGGGACGCAGTATTTT
CDR3: CASSSGAGTQYF

V: TRBV4-2
size: NA
J: TRBJ1-1
length: 13
D: NA
DNA: TGTGCCAGCAGCCAATCCATAACAGAGAAAGCTTTCTTT
CDR3: CASSQSITEKAFF

V: TRBV10-2
size: NA
J: TRBJ1-1
length: 15
D: NA
DNA: TGCGCCAGCAGTGGGACAGCACTTATGAACACTGAAGCTTTCTTT
CDR3: CASSGTALMNTEAFF

V: TRBV4-2
size: once
J: TRBJ2-1
length: 17
D: TRBD2
DNA: TGTGCCAGCAGCCAAGAGCAGGCGGGAGGGCCCTACAATGAGCAGTTCTTC
CDR3: CASSQEQAGGPYNEQFF

V: TRBV4-3
size: NA
J: TRBJ2-7
length: 17
D: TRBD2
DNA: TGCGCCAGCAGCCAAGGGACTAGCGGGATTTATCCGTACGAGCAGTACTTC
CDR3: CASSQGTSGIYPYEQYF

V: TRBV28
size: NA
J: TRBJ1-4
length: 12
D: NA
DNA: TGTGCCAGTCTTGGAGTTCGGGAAAAACTGTTTTTT
CDR3: CASLGVREKLFF

V: TRBV18
size: NA
J: TRBJ1-2
length: 14
D: TRBD1
DNA: TGTGCCAGCTCACCCTCAGGGGGTGACTATGGCTACACCTTC
CDR3: CASSPSGGDYGYTF

V: TRBV2
size: NA
J: TRBJ2-7
length: 12
D: NA
DNA: TGTGCCAGCAGTGAACTAGACTACGAGCAGTACTTC
CDR3: CASSELDYEQYF

V: TRBV6-1
size: NA
J: TRBJ2-3
length: 15
D: NA
DNA: TGTGCCAGCAGTGAAATAGGGGGGTCCACAGATACGCAGTATTTT
CDR3: CASSEIGGSTDTQYF

V: TRBV6-5
size: few
J: TRBJ2-2
length: 12
D: NA
DNA: TGTGCCAGCAGCCCTCGAGCCGGGGAGCTGTTTTTT
CDR3: CASSPRAGELFF

V: TRBV6-5
size: NA
J: TRBJ2-1
length: 15
D: NA
DNA: TGTGCCAGCAGCCCGCGGCGACTATCCTACAATGAGCAGTTCTTC
CDR3: CASSPRRLSYNEQFF

V: TRBV4-1
size: NA
J: TRBJ2-3
length: 17
D: NA
DNA: TGCGCCAGCAGCCAAGAAGGTGGTCAGGGAGTAGCAGATACGCAGTATTTT
CDR3: CASSQEGGQGVADTQYF

V: TRBV6-6
size: NA
J: TRBJ1-2
length: 13
D: NA
DNA: TGTGCCAGCACGACAGCTAAGAACTATGGCTACACCTTC
CDR3: CASTTAKNYGYTF

V: TRBV5-6
size: NA
J: TRBJ1-3
length: 16
D: NA
DNA: TGTGCCAGCAGCTTGGGGCAGCTTATCTCTGGAAACACCATATATTTT
CDR3: CASSLGQLISGNTIYF

V: TRBV18
size: few
J: TRBJ1-2
length: 15
D: TRBD1
DNA: TGTGCCAGCTCCCTACAGGGGAGGTCTAACTATGGCTACACCTTC
CDR3: CASSLQGRSNYGYTF

V: TRBV5-1
size: NA
J: TRBJ2-6
length: 15
D: NA
DNA: TGCGCCAGCAGCTTTGGCCGCTCTGGGGCCAACGTCCTGACTTTC
CDR3: CASSFGRSGANVLTF

V: TRBV2
size: NA
J: TRBJ1-2
length: 13
D: TRBD1
DNA: TGTGCCAGCAGTGTACAGGGGTTAAGTGGCTACACCTTC
CDR3: CASSVQGLSGYTF

V: TRBV9
size: once
J: TRBJ2-1
length: 16
D: TRBD2
DNA: TGTGCCAGCAGCGTACGTCCCGGGACTAGCGGCAATGAGCAGTTCTTC
CDR3: CASSVRPGTSGNEQFF

V: TRBV30
size: NA
J: TRBJ1-4
length: 13
D: TRBD1
DNA: TGTGCCTGGGAACAGGGGGCGGGAGAAAAACTGTTTTTT
CDR3: CAWEQGAGEKLFF

V: TRBV5-4
size: NA
J: TRBJ2-1
length: 15
D: TRBD1
DNA: TGTGCCAGCAGTAAGGACAGGCCTTCGCACAATGAGCAGTTCTTC
CDR3: CASSKDRPSHNEQFF

V: TRBV2
size: NA
J: TRBJ2-5
length: 14
D: TRBD1
DNA: TGTGCCAGCAGGGAAAGACAGGGATGGGAGACCCAGTACTTC
CDR3: CASRERQGWETQYF

V: TRBV19
size: once
J: TRBJ2-3
length: 14
D: NA
DNA: TGTGCCAGTAGTCCGGGCAGCTCCACAGATACGCAGTATTTT
CDR3: CASSPGSSTDTQYF

V: TRBV6-5
size: NA
J: TRBJ1-2
length: 12
D: NA
DNA: TGTGCCAGCAGTTCCCGAGAGGGGGGCTACACCTTC
CDR3: CASSSREGGYTF

V: TRBV11-2
size: once
J: TRBJ1-2
length: 15
D: NA
DNA: TGTGCCAGCAGCCCCTTGACGACAGATAACTATGGCTACACCTTC
CDR3: CASSPLTTDNYGYTF

V: TRBV5-6
size: few
J: TRBJ2-2
length: 12
D: NA
DNA: TGTGCCAGCAGCTTGAGCACCGGGGAGCTGTTTTTT
CDR3: CASSLSTGELFF

V: TRBV7-2
size: NA
J: TRBJ2-7
length: 14
D: TRBD2
DNA: TGTGCCAGCAGCAGCCCGGGACTAGCTTACGAGCAGTACTTC
CDR3: CASSSPGLAYEQYF

V: TRBV7-7
size: NA
J: TRBJ2-7
length: 15
D: NA
DNA: TGTGCTAGCAGCTTAGCGGCAGGGGCGACCTACGAGCAGTACTTC
CDR3: CASSLAAGATYEQYF

V: TRBV7-2
size: NA
J: TRBJ2-1
length: 18
D: NA
DNA: TGTGCCAGCAGCTTAGGACGCCCCAGGGTGAGCTCCTACAATGAGCAGTTCTTC
CDR3: CASSLGRPRVSSYNEQFF

V: TRBV11-2
size: NA
J: TRBJ2-7
length: 14
D: NA
DNA: TGTGCCAGCAGCTCATTCCCGGGACGATACGAGCAGTACTTC
CDR3: CASSSFPGRYEQYF

V: TRBV5-1
size: NA
J: TRBJ2-7
length: 16
D: TRBD1
DNA: TGCGCCAGCAGCCCCCGAAGCAGGGGGCCCTCCTACGAGCAGTACTTC
CDR3: CASSPRSRGPSYEQYF

V: TRBV5-1
size: NA
J: TRBJ2-5
length: 16
D: TRBD2
DNA: TGCGCCAGCAGCTTGAGCCTAGCGGGGGGACAAGAGACCCAGTACTTC
CDR3: CASSLSLAGGQETQYF

V: TRBV30
size: few
J: TRBJ1-1
length: 12
D: NA
DNA: TGTGCCTGCTACAGGGTGAACACTGAAGCTTTCTTT
CDR3: CACYRVNTEAFF

V: TRBV5-4
size: once
J: TRBJ2-4
length: 18
D: TRBD2
DNA: TGTGCCAGCAGCCGACCAGGACTAGCGGGTGACGACCTAAACATTCAGTACTTC
CDR3: CASSRPGLAGDDLNIQYF

V: TRBV18
size: NA
J: TRBJ2-1
length: 15
D: TRBD1
DNA: TGTGCCAGCTCAGAGCCGGGACAGGATTACAATGAGCAGTTCTTC
CDR3: CASSEPGQDYNEQFF

V: TRBV27
size: NA
J: TRBJ2-3
length: 16
D: NA
DNA: TGTGCCAGCAGGAACATAGCGGCCCTCGCCACAGATACGCAGTATTTT
CDR3: CASRNIAALATDTQYF

V: TRBV7-3
size: NA
J: TRBJ1-2
length: 18
D: NA
DNA: TGTGCCAGCAGCCCCGAGGGTATAACAGGGACCGCTAACTATGGCTACACCTTC
CDR3: CASSPEGITGTANYGYTF

V: TRBV10-3
size: NA
J: TRBJ2-3
length: 15
D: TRBD2
DNA: TGTGCCATCAGTGCGTTTAGCGGGAATGTAGATACGCAGTATTTT
CDR3: CAISAFSGNVDTQYF

V: TRBV5-1
size: NA
J: TRBJ1-3
length: 15
D: TRBD1
DNA: TGCGCCAGCAGCTTGGAGGGGGCTAATGGAAACACCATATATTTT
CDR3: CASSLEGANGNTIYF

V: TRBV2
size: NA
J: TRBJ1-2
length: 14
D: NA
DNA: TGTGCCAGCAGTGAAACTGGCGGTCTCGGAGGCTACACCTTC
CDR3: CASSETGGLGGYTF

V: TRBV5-4
size: NA
J: TRBJ2-1
length: 13
D: TRBD2
DNA: TGTGCCAGCAGCTTCGGGACTACCAATGAGCAGTTCTTC
CDR3: CASSFGTTNEQFF

V: TRBV9
size: NA
J: TRBJ2-7
length: 17
D: TRBD1
DNA: TGTGCCAGCAGCGTAGCTAGGGGGGCAGGGGGCCGGTACGAGCAGTACTTC
CDR3: CASSVARGAGGRYEQYF